This TCR beta chain emerged from a study of Graves' ophthalmopathy and Graves' hyperthyroidism. Study findings and constraints: The model achieved approximately 71% sensitivity and 72% to 75% specificity for ophthalmopathy progression.

There are many counts of this clonotype. The antigen is unknown. Transcripts of RNA were the source for amplifying TCR beta CDR3 regions. Second-round multiplex PCR followed a first-round RT-PCR using HTBI primers. TCRdb fed the multiplex PCR reads into MiXCR, producing one record per CDR3 protein. The repertoire has about 1.1 million distinct CDR3 sequences, about 40% of them found once; the top ten carry 11%. This CDR3 contains 19 residues. Looked up from germline, CDR1 is SGHTA and CDR2 is FQGNSA. The V and J ends lost 5 bases and 4 bases, in that order; junction bases with no gene match: 20. The receptor was derived from an adult man with Graves' hyperthyroidism. V usage is TRBV7-2 and J usage is TRBJ1-2; 9 positions match TRBD1. Sequenced sample: peripheral blood or thyroid tissue (not recorded which). CDR3 sequence reads: CASSLEGQGLLTRSYGYTF. CDR3 nucleotides: TGTGCCAGCAGCCTCGAGGGACAGGGTTTATTAACAAGGTCCTATGGCTACACCTTC.